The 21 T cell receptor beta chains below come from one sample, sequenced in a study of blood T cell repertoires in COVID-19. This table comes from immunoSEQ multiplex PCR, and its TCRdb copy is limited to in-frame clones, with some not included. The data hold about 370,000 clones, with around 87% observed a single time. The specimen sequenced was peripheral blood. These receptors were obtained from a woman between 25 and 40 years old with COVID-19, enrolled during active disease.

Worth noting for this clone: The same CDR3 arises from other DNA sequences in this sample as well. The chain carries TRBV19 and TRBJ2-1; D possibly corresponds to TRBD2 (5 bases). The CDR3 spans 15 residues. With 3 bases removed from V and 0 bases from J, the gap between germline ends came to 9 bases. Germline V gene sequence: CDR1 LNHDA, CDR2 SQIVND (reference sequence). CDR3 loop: CASSMSGSSYNEQFF. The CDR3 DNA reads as TGTGCCAGTAGTATGAGCGGTAGCTCCTACAATGAGCAGTTCTTC.

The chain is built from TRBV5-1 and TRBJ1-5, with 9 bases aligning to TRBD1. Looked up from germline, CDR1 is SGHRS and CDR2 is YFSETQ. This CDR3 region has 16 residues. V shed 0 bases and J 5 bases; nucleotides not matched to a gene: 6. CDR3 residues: CASSLGGQGRDQPQHF. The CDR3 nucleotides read TGCGCCAGCAGCTTGGGGGGACAGGGAAGGGATCAGCCCCAGCATTTT.

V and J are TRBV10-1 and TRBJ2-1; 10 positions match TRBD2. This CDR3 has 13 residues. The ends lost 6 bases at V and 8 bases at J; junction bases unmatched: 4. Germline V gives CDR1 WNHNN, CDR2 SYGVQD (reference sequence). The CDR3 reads CASRAGGSDEQFF. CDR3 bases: TGCGCCAGCAGAGCGGGAGGGTCCGATGAGCAGTTCTTC.

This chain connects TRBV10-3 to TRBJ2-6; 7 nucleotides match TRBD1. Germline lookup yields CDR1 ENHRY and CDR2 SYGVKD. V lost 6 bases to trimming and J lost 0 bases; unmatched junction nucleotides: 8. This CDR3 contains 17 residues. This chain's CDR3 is CAIRPGTASSGANVLTF. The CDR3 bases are TGTGCCATCAGGCCCGGGACAGCAAGCTCTGGGGCCAACGTCCTGACTTTC.

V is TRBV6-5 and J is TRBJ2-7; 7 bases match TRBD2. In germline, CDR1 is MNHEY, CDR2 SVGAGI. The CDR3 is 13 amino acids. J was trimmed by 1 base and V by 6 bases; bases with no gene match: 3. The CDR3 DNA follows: TGTGCCAGCAGCCCGGGGGGATCCTACGAGCAGTACTTC. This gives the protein CASSPGGSYEQYF.

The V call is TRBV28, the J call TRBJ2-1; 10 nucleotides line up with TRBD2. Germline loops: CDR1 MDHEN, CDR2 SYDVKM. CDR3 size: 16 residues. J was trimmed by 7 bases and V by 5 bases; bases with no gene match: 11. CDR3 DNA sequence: TGTGCCAGCAGTCTCCAAGCGGGAGGGCCGAATAATGAGCAGTTCTTC. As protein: CASSLQAGGPNNEQFF.

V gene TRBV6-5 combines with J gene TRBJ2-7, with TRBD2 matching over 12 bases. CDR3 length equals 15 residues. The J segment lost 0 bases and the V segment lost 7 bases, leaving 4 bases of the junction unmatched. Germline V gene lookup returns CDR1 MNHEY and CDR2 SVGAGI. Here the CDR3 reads CASTPTSGSSYEQYF. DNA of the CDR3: TGTGCCAGCACCCCGACTAGCGGGAGCTCCTACGAGCAGTACTTC.

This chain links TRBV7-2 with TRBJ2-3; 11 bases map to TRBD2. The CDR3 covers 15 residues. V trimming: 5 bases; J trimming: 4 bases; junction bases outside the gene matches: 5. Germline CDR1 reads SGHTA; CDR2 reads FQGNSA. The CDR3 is CASSPSLAGADTQYF. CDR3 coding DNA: TGTGCCAGCAGCCCCTCACTAGCGGGAGCAGATACGCAGTATTTT.

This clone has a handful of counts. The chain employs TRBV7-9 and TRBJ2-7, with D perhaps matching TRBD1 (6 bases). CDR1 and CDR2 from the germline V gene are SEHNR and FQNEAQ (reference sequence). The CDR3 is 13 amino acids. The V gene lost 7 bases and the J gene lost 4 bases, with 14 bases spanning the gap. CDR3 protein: CASTPQGNYEQYF. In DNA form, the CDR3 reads TGTGCCAGCACCCCCCAGGGGAATTACGAGCAGTACTTC.

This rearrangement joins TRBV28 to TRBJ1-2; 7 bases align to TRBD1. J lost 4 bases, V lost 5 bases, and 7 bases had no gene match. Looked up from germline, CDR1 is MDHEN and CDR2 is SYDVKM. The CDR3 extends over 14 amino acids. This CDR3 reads CASSPDRAPYGYTF. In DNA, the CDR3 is TGTGCCAGCAGTCCAGACAGGGCTCCCTATGGCTACACCTTC.

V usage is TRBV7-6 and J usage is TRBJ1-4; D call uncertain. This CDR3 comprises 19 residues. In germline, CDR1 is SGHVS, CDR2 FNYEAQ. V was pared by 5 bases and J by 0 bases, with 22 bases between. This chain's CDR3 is CASSPWGGNRPATNEKLFF. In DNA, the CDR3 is TGTGCCAGCAGCCCCTGGGGAGGAAATCGCCCCGCAACTAATGAAAAACTGTTTTTT. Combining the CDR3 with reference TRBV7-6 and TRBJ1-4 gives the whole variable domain GAGVSQSPRYKVTKRGQDVALRCDPISGHVSLYWYRQALGQGPEFLTYFNYEAQQDKSGLPNDRFSAERPEGSISTLTIQRTEQRDSAMYRCASSPWGGNRPATNEKLFFGSGTQLSVL.

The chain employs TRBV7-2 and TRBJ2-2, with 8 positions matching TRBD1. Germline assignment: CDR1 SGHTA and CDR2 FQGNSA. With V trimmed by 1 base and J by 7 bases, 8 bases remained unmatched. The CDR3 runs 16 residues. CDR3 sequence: CASSLEGRGLIGELFF. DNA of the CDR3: TGTGCCAGCAGCTTAGAAGGCAGGGGGCTAATCGGGGAGCTGTTTTTT.

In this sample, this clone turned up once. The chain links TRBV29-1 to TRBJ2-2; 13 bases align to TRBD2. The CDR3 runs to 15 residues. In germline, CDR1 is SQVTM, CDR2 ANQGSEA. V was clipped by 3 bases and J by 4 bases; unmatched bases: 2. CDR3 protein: CSVEGLAGRTGELFF. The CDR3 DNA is TGCAGCGTTGAGGGACTAGCGGGACGCACCGGGGAGCTGTTTTTT.

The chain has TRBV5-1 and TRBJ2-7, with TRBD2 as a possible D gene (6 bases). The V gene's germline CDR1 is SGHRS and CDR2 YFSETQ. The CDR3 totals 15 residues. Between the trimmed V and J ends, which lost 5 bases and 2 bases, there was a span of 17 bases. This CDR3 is CASRVVEGRTYEQYF. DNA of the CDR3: TGCGCCAGCAGGGTGGTGGAGGGACGAACCTACGAGCAGTACTTC.

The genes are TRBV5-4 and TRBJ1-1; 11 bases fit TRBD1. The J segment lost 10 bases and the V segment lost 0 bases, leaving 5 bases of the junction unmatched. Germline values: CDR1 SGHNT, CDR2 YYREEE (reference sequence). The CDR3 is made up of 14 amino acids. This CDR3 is CASSLAGQGARAFF. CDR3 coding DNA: TGTGCCAGCAGCTTGGCAGGACAGGGGGCGCGAGCTTTCTTT.

The CDR3, as DNA: TGTGCCTGGAGGGGGAGGTCTGATTCACCCCTCCACTTT. Residues: CAWRGRSDSPLHF. The chain is built from TRBV30 and TRBJ1-6; no clear D. CDR3 length: 13 residues. Germline V gene lookup returns CDR1 GTSNPN and CDR2 SVGIG (reference sequence). Trimming left V 3 bases short and J 8 bases short, with 11 bases between.

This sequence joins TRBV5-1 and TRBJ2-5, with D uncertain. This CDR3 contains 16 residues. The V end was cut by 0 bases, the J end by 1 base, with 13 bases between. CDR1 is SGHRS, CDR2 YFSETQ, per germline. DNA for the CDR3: TGCGCCAGCAGCTTGGGCATCGCAGTATCCCAAGAGACCCAGTACTTC. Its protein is CASSLGIAVSQETQYF.

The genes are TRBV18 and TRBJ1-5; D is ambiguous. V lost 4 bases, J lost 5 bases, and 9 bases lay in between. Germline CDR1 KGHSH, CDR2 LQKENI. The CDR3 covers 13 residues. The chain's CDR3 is CASSLDLDQPQHF. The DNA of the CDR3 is TGTGCCAGCTCACTCGACTTGGATCAGCCCCAGCATTTT.

This chain's CDR3 is CATSDAGTEREKLFF. For the CDR3, the DNA is TGTGCCACCAGTGACGCCGGGACAGAACGGGAAAAACTGTTTTTT. The gene calls are TRBV24-1 and TRBJ1-4, with 7 bases matching TRBD1. The J segment lost 8 bases and the V segment lost 4 bases, leaving 9 bases of the junction unmatched. The CDR3 has 15 residues. The germline V gene encodes CDR1 KGHDR and CDR2 SFDVKD.

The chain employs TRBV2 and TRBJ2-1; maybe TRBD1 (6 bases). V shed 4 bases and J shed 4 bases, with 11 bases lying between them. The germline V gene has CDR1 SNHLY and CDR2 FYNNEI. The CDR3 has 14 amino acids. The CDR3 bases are TGTGCCAGCAGTGCACAGGGCCTGTACAATGAGCAGTTCTTC. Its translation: CASSAQGLYNEQFF.

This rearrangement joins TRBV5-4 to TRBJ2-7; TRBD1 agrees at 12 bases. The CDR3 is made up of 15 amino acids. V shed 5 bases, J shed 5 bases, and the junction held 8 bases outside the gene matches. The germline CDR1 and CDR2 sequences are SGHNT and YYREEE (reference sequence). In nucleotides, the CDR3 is TGTGCCAGCAGGAGGGGCGGGACAGGGGGCAACGAGCAGTACTTC. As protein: CASRRGGTGGNEQYF.